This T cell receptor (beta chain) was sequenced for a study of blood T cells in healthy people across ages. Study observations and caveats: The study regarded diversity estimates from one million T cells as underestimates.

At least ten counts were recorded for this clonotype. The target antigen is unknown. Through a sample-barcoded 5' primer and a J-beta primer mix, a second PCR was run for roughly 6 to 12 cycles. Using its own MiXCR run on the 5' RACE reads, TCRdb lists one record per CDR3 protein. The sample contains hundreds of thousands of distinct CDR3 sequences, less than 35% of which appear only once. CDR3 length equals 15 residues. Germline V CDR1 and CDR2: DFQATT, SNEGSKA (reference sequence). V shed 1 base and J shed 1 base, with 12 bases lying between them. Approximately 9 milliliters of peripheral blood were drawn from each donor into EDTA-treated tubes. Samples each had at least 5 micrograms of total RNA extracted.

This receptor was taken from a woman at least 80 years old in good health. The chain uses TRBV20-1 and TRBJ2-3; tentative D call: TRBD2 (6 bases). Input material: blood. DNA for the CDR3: TGCAGTGCTAGAGCGAGGACTATAGGCACAGATACGCAGTATTTT. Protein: CSARARTIGTDTQYF.